Below, one T cell receptor beta chain is given with its context. In the PCR, 60 Vbeta and 13 Jbeta primers were used. Profiled with immunoSEQ multiplex PCR; TCRdb holds only in-frame clones, not every one. The data hold over 100,000 clones, with about 76% observed a single time. This sample was included in a study of cytomegalovirus exposure and HLA in healthy donors. This CDR3 region has 14 residues. The V end lost 1 base, the J end lost 5 bases, and 12 bases lay between the germline ends. Germline lookup yields CDR1 MGHRA and CDR2 YSYEKL. The source material was PBMCs. J is TRBJ2-7 and V is TRBV4-1; the D is unclear. The TCR originated in a woman aged 30 to 39 in good health and CMV-seronegative. CDR3 DNA sequence: TGCGCCAGCAGCCAAGTCCTTCTCCGGGACGAGCAGTACTTC. This gives the protein CASSQVLLRDEQYF.